Below are 7 T cell receptor beta chains sequenced from a single sample in a study of blood T cell repertoires in COVID-19 (dated by TCRdb to about 2020). Library preparation employed the immunoSEQ multiplex PCR assay. As stored in TCRdb, this immuneACCESS dataset retains in-frame rearrangements with V and J assigned. A fraction of the clones does not appear; measured against another copy, unresolved V genes explain less than half of the discrepancy, and the remainder lacks a known reason. Across this sample there are 110,000 to 150,000 clones, with about 86% seen only once. The top ten hold around 8.4% of the sample. The sample comprised PBMCs or T cells enriched from blood (not recorded which). The receptors were sampled from a man aged 50 or older who had recovered from COVID-19.

The rearrangement joins TRBV28 to TRBJ1-5; 10 nucleotides match TRBD1. Germline-derived CDR1 and CDR2 are MDHEN and SYDVKM. After removal of 3 bases from V and 0 bases from J, the junction contained 5 bases not matched to a gene. CDR3 size: 17 residues. As DNA, the CDR3 is TGTGCCAGCAGTTTGCGGACAGGGGGATTTAGCAATCAGCCCCAGCATTTT. Translating it yields CASSLRTGGFSNQPQHF. The variable domain in full, with the rest retrieved from reference TRBV28 and TRBJ1-5, is DVKVTQSSRYLVKRTGEKVFLECVQDMDHENMFWYRQDPGLGLRLIYFSYDVKMKEKGDIPEGYSVSREKKERFSLILESASTNQTSMYLCASSLRTGGFSNQPQHFGDGTRLSIL.

This clone was detected only a few times. The rearrangement joins TRBV29-1 to TRBJ1-2; 11 nucleotides line up with TRBD1. There are 13 residues in the CDR3. Germline V gene sequence: CDR1 SQVTM, CDR2 ANQGSEA. The V and J ends lost 7 bases and 3 bases, in that order; junction bases with no gene match: 4. In DNA, the CDR3 is TGCAGCGCCGGACAGGGGGCAGACTATGGCTACACCTTC. Amino acids: CSAGQGADYGYTF. Full variable domain (missing parts from reference TRBV29-1 and TRBJ1-2): SAVISQKPSRDICQRGTSLTIQCQVDSQVTMMFWYRQQPGQSLTLIATANQGSEATYESGFVIDKFPISRPNLTFSTLTVSNMSPEDSSIYLCSAGQGADYGYTFGSGTRLTVV.

This clone appeared once. V is TRBV3-1 (or the pseudogene TRBV3-2) and J is TRBJ2-1, with 16 bases fitting TRBD2. V was pared by 0 bases and J by 9 bases, with 8 bases of the junction left unmatched. CDR3 length: 18 residues. Germline CDR1 is LGHDT and CDR2 is YNNKEL (reference sequence). The CDR3 reads CASSQDSGLAGGVSEQFF. For the CDR3, the DNA is TGTGCCAGCAGCCAAGATTCGGGACTAGCGGGGGGGGTCAGTGAGCAGTTCTTC.

CDR3 nucleotides: TGCGCCAGCAGTGCCGGGACAGGGTCTGAAAAACTGTTTTTT. Amino acids: CASSAGTGSEKLFF. The rearrangement uses TRBV10-1 and TRBJ1-4, with 9 bases matching TRBD1. The V gene end was trimmed by 4 bases and the J gene end by 7 bases; junction bases not matched to a gene: 4. The CDR3 loop spans 14 amino acids. Germline CDR1 and CDR2: WNHNN and SYGVQD (reference sequence).

The chain uses TRBV28 and TRBJ2-5, with TRBD1 identical over 9 bases. Germline V gene lookup returns CDR1 MDHEN and CDR2 SYDVKM. The CDR3 consists of 13 residues. The V and J ends lost 4 bases and 13 bases, in that order; junction bases with no gene match: 10. The CDR3 DNA reads as TGTGCCAGCAGTTCCCTGTTACAGGGGGCGCCGTACTTC. It translates to CASSSLLQGAPYF.

The CDR3 loop is CASGGPGTDTQYF. CDR3 bases: TGTGCCAGCGGGGGCCCAGGCACAGATACGCAGTATTTT. This sequence joins TRBV25-1 and TRBJ2-3; a possible D gene is TRBD1 (6 bases). V was pared by 8 bases and J by 1 base, with 10 bases between. Germline V CDR1 and CDR2: MGHDK, SYGVNS. This CDR3 comprises 13 residues.

This chain connects TRBV7-9 to TRBJ1-3; 8 bases align to TRBD1. Germline CDR1 reads SEHNR; CDR2 reads FQNEAQ (reference sequence). The CDR3 covers 18 residues. V shed 2 bases, J shed 0 bases, and the junction held 9 bases outside the gene matches. The CDR3 protein is CASSLTRGQGFSGNTIYF. CDR3 sequence (DNA): TGTGCCAGCAGCTTAACCCGCGGACAGGGTTTCTCTGGAAACACCATATATTTT.